This T cell receptor (beta chain) was sequenced for a study of OX40 agonist ivuxolimab in advanced cancers. Profiled with immunoSEQ multiplex PCR; TCRdb holds only in-frame clones, not every one. The data hold fewer than 90,000 clones, with about 85% observed a single time. The V gene's germline CDR1 is LNHNV and CDR2 YYDKDF (reference sequence). V was shortened by 0 bases and J by 7 bases, with 13 bases between the two germline ends. This CDR3 spans 14 amino acids. The chain employs TRBV15 and TRBJ2-7; the D gene is possibly TRBD1 (6 bases). This clonotype originated in an adult with an advanced solid tumor such as melanoma, head and neck, liver or kidney cancer. The material sequenced was CD4+ or CD8+ T cells sorted from blood, taken in a trial of the OX40 agonist ivuxolimab. The CDR3 sequence: CATSRDGGHGEQYF. In DNA, the CDR3 is TGTGCCACCAGCAGAGATGGGGGCCATGGGGAGCAGTACTTC.